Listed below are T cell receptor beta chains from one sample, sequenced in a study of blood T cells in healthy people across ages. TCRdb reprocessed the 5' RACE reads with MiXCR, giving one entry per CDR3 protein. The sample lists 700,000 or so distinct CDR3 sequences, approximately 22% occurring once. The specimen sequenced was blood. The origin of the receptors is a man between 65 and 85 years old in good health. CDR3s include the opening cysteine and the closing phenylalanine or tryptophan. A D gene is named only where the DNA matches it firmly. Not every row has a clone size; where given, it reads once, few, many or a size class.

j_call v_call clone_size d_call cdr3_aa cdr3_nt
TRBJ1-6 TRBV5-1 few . CASSVGTSRANSPLHF TGCGCCAGCAGCGTCGGGACTTCAAGGGCTAATTCACCCCTCCACTTT
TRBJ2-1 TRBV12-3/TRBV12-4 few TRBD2 CASSPSPLAGAVNEQFF TGTGCCAGCAGCCCTTCCCCCCTAGCGGGGGCTGTTAATGAGCAGTTCTTC
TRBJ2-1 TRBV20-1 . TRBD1 CSEQGAYNEQFF TGCAGTGAACAGGGGGCTTACAATGAGCAGTTCTTC
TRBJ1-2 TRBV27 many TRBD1 CASRDRGQGYTF TGTGCCAGCAGGGACAGGGGCCAAGGCTACACCTTC
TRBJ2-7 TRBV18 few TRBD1 CASSPRTGAAGEQYF TGTGCCAGCTCACCACGGACAGGGGCAGCTGGTGAGCAGTACTTC
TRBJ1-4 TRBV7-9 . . CASSLWPPLRANEKLFF TGTGCCAGCAGCTTATGGCCCCCGCTGAGGGCTAATGAAAAACTGTTTTTT
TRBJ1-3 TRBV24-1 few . CATSPTGLGNTIYF TGTGCCACCAGTCCAACAGGGCTTGGAAACACCATATATTTT
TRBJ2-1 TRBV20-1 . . CSAKDSAKGEQFF TGCAGTGCAAAGGACAGTGCCAAGGGTGAGCAGTTCTTC
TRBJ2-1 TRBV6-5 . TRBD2 CASSYASSGGLNNEQFF TGTGCCAGCAGTTACGCTTCTAGCGGGGGCCTTAACAATGAGCAGTTCTTC
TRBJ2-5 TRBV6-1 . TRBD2 CAIGTSGKETQYF TGTGCCATCGGGACTAGCGGGAAGGAGACCCAGTACTTC
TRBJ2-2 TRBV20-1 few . CSARIGLGGTGELFF TGCAGTGCTAGGATAGGACTAGGGGGCACCGGGGAGCTGTTTTTT
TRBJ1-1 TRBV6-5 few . CASSYSGGRDTEAFF TGTGCCAGCAGTTACTCGGGGGGCCGGGACACTGAAGCTTTCTTT
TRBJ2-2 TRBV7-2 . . CASSRRGWRANTGELFF TGTGCCAGCAGCCGCAGGGGCTGGCGCGCGAACACCGGGGAGCTGTTTTTT
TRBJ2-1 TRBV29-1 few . CSVVRRGVVTGEQFF TGCAGCGTTGTCCGACGAGGGGTAGTAACGGGCGAGCAGTTCTTC
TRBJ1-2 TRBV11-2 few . CASSLDGTTPYGYTF TGTGCCAGCAGCTTAGACGGCACCACTCCCTATGGCTACACCTTC
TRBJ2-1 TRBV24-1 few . CATSVQESNYNEQFF TGTGCCACCAGTGTTCAGGAGAGCAACTACAATGAGCAGTTCTTC
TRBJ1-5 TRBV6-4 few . CARRRYKYQPQHF TGTGCCAGGAGAAGGTACAAGTATCAGCCCCAGCATTTT
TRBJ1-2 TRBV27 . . CASSPFAGYGYTF TGTGCCAGCAGTCCTTTCGCGGGCTATGGCTACACCTTC
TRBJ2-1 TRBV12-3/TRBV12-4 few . CASSFTSGYNEQFF TGTGCCAGCAGTTTTACGAGCGGCTACAATGAGCAGTTCTTC
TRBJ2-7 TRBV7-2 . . CASSLVGGQTMSEQYF TGTGCCAGCAGCTTAGTTGGCGGTCAGACCATGTCCGAGCAGTACTTC
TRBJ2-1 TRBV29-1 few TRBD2 CSVEGLAGGNEQFF TGCAGCGTTGAGGGGCTAGCGGGGGGGAATGAGCAGTTCTTC
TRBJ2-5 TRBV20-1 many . CSARDLGETQYF TGCAGTGCTAGAGATCTTGGAGAGACCCAGTACTTC
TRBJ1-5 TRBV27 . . CASSKGRGAERNQPQHF TGTGCCAGCAGTAAGGGGAGGGGGGCTGAGCGCAATCAGCCCCAGCATTTT
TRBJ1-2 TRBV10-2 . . CASKKDRLMYGYTF TGCGCCAGCAAAAAAGACAGACTAATGTATGGCTACACCTTC
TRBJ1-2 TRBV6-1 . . CATQRPRLDYTF TGTGCCACTCAGCGGCCACGATTGGATTACACCTTC
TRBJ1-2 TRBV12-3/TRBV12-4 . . CASSLQREGYTF TGTGCCAGCAGTTTACAGAGGGAAGGCTACACCTTC
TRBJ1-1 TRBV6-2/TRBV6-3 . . CASSYLGEVEAFF TGTGCCAGCAGTTACTTAGGGGAGGTTGAAGCTTTCTTT
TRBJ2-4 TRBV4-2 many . CASSQELAPENIQYF TGTGCCAGCAGCCAAGAACTAGCCCCCGAAAACATTCAGTACTTC
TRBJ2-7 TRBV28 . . CASSFEDFAYEQYF TGTGCCAGCAGTTTCGAGGATTTTGCCTACGAGCAGTACTTC
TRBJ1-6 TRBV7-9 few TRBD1 CASSTGTGNSPLHF TGTGCCAGCAGCACCGGGACAGGGAACTCACCCCTCCACTTT
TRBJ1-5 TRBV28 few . CASTRYSNVNQPQHF TGTGCCAGCACCCGGTACAGTAATGTCAATCAGCCCCAGCATTTT
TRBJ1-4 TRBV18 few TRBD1 CASSTGAANEKLFF TGTGCCAGCTCCACAGGGGCCGCTAATGAAAAACTGTTTTTT
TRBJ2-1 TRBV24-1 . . CATSDRALASDEQFF TGTGCCACCAGTGATAGAGCACTAGCTTCGGATGAGCAGTTCTTC
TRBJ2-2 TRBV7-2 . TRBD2 CASSLGSGGNTGELFF TGTGCCAGCAGCTTAGGTAGCGGGGGGAACACCGGGGAGCTGTTTTTT
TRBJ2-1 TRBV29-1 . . CSVVAYNEQFF TGCAGCGTTGTTGCGTACAATGAGCAGTTCTTC
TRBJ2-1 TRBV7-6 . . CASSYRAGPYNEQFF TGTGCCAGCAGCTATCGGGCGGGCCCCTACAATGAGCAGTTCTTC
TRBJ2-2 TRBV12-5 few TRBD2 CASGSPSGGANTGELFF TGTGCTAGTGGTTCCCCTAGCGGGGGGGCGAACACCGGGGAGCTGTTTTTT
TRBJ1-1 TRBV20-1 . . CSPREGMNTEAFF TGCAGTCCCAGAGAGGGGATGAACACTGAAGCTTTCTTT
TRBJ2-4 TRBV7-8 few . CASSLDQGHGDIQYF TGTGCCAGCAGCTTAGATCAAGGTCACGGGGACATTCAGTACTTC
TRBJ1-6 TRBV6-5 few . CASSRTVPYNSPLHF TGTGCCAGCAGCCGGACAGTACCATATAATTCACCCCTCCACTTT
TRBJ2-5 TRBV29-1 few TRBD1 CSVDDRGYQETQYF TGCAGCGTTGACGACAGGGGGTACCAAGAGACCCAGTACTTC
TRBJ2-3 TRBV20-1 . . CSARRGQRGTDTQYF TGCAGTGCTAGGCGGGGACAGAGGGGGACAGATACGCAGTATTTT
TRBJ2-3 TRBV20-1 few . CSADGKYGGNTDTQYF TGCAGTGCTGACGGAAAATACGGCGGGAACACAGATACGCAGTATTTT
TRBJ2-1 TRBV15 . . CATSRDWLALFF TGTGCCACCAGCAGAGATTGGCTAGCGCTGTTCTTC
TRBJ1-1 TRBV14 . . CASRQEFRNTEAFF TGTGCCAGCCGCCAAGAATTCAGGAACACTGAAGCTTTCTTT
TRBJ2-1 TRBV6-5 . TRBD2 CASSLSSGGVYNEQFF TGTGCCAGCAGTTTAAGTAGCGGGGGAGTGTACAATGAGCAGTTCTTC
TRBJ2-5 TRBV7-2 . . CASSSRRYGVLRAQYF TGTGCCAGCAGCTCCAGGAGATACGGGGTCCTCCGGGCCCAGTACTTC
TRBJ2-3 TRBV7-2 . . CADSGDRFTDTQYF TGTGCCGACAGCGGGGACAGATTCACAGATACGCAGTATTTT
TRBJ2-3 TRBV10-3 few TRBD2 CAIMGLGMADTQYF TGTGCCATCATGGGACTAGGAATGGCAGATACGCAGTATTTT
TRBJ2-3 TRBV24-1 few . CATSTAGQRTTDTQYF TGTGCCACCAGCACAGCGGGACAGAGAACCACAGATACGCAGTATTTT
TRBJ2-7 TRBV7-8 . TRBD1 CASSTSKGQGDYEQYF TGTGCCAGCAGCACTAGTAAGGGACAGGGGGACTACGAGCAGTACTTC
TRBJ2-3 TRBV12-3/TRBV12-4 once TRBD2 CAISGSGSADTQYF TGTGCCATCTCCGGGAGCGGGAGCGCAGATACGCAGTATTTT
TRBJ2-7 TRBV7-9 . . CASSLWSGPSYEQYF TGTGCCAGCAGCTTATGGTCGGGACCCTCCTACGAGCAGTACTTC